The TCR beta chain described here comes from a study of cytomegalovirus exposure and HLA in healthy donors. The PCR used 60 Vbeta and 13 Jbeta primers. The protocol was immunoSEQ multiplex PCR, while the TCRdb copy is restricted to in-frame clones and leaves out a portion. Of 50,000 or so clones in the sample, around 62% were seen once. Per germline, CDR1 LNHDA and CDR2 SQIVND (reference sequence). V lost 4 bases to trimming and J lost 10 bases; unmatched junction nucleotides: 9. There are 14 residues in the CDR3. The sequence came from a human donor in good health. This sequence joins TRBV19 and TRBJ2-1; 8 nucleotides align to TRBD1. The source material was PBMCs. CDR3 loop: CASSRGQGAAEQFF. CDR3 sequence (DNA): TGTGCCAGTAGTAGAGGACAGGGAGCTGCCGAGCAGTTCTTC. Drawing the rest from reference TRBV19 and TRBJ2-1, the complete variable domain is DGGITQSPKYLFRKEGQNVTLSCEQNLNHDAMYWYRQDPGQGLRLIYYSQIVNDFQKGDIAEGYSVSREKKESFPLTVTSAQKNPTAFYLCASSRGQGAAEQFFGPGTRLTVL.